Ten or more counts support the clone carrying this T cell receptor beta chain. This sample stems from a study of breast tumors, draining lymph nodes, adjacent tissues. The CDR3 sequence is 14 residues long. Germline trimming cut 4 bases from V and 6 bases from J; bases unmatched to any gene: 4. Per the germline V gene, CDR1 is MNHEY and CDR2 is SMNVEV (reference sequence). TCRdb ran MiXCR on the multiplex PCR reads and lists one entry per CDR3 protein. Of approximately 60,000 distinct CDR3 sequences listed, around 52% were seen once; the top ten hold roughly 20%. Material: breast tumor tissue. V and J are TRBV27 and TRBJ2-7; 12 bases are a match to TRBD1. The source is a female donor with breast cancer. Some clones in this sample may be carry-over from other donors' samples. In DNA form, the CDR3 reads TGTGCCAGCAGTTCGGGACAGGGGGCCGGCGAGCAGTACTTC. It codes for CASSSGQGAGEQYF.